Sequencing of this T cell receptor beta chain was carried out in a study of early T cells in non-severe SARS-CoV-2 infection. The CDR3 spans 16 residues. Germline CDR1 is SGHDT and CDR2 is YYEEEE. Trimming shortened V by 4 bases and J by 3 bases, and 17 bases separated the two germline ends. Unique molecular identifier tags were affixed to discrete cDNA molecules. MiXCR, applied by TCRdb to the 5' RACE reads, yields one record per CDR3 protein. The data show some 100,000 distinct CDR3 sequences, roughly 15% seen once. The clonotype comes from an adult who was a healthcare worker with PCR-confirmed SARS-CoV-2 infection or an uninfected control (not recorded which). V usage is TRBV5-6 and J usage is TRBJ2-1; D might be TRBD2 (6 bases). Sequences were obtained from whole blood. CDR3 sequence (DNA): TGTGCCAGCAGCCCGGTGGGGGGAGACATCTACAATGAGCAGTTCTTC. Residues: CASSPVGGDIYNEQFF. Full variable domain (missing parts from reference TRBV5-6 and TRBJ2-1): DAGVTQSPTHLIKTRGQQVTLRCSPKSGHDTVSWYQQALGQGPQFIFQYYEEEERQRGNFPDRFSGHQFPNYSSELNVNALLLGDSALYLCASSPVGGDIYNEQFFGPGTRLTVL.